The 17 T cell receptor beta chains presented below share a single source sample, sequenced in a study of blood T cell repertoires in COVID-19. Sequencing used immunoSEQ multiplex PCR; TCRdb keeps in-frame clones, though not all of them. The sample lists tens of thousands of clones; about four fifths were seen once. The sample taken for sequencing was peripheral blood. These TCRs come from a human donor in a cohort sampled during active COVID-19.

The rearrangement uses TRBV10-2 and TRBJ2-5; 12 bases are a match to TRBD2. Germline assignment: CDR1 WSHSY and CDR2 SAAADI. This CDR3 is built from 16 residues. Germline trimming cut 3 bases from V and 4 bases from J; bases unmatched to any gene: 6. The CDR3 DNA follows: TGCGCCAGCAGTGATCTTGGGACTAGCGGGTCAGAGACCCAGTACTTC. This codes for CASSDLGTSGSETQYF.

The chain has TRBV11-1 and TRBJ2-1; 9 bases agree with TRBD1. The germline gives CDR1 SGHAT, CDR2 FQDESV (reference sequence). V shed 5 bases and J 9 bases; nucleotides not matched to a gene: 14. The CDR3 totals 16 residues. CDR3 in DNA: TGTGCCAGCAGCCCGATAGACAGGGGGTTCATCGGTGAGCAGTTCTTC. Its protein is CASSPIDRGFIGEQFF.

With regard to this clone: This sample also contains other DNA sequences that code for the same CDR3. V is TRBV5-1 and J is TRBJ1-5; D gene ambiguous. The V gene's germline CDR1 is SGHRS and CDR2 YFSETQ. The CDR3 sequence is 13 residues long. Trimming pared 4 bases from V and 5 bases from J, leaving 10 bases between. The DNA of the CDR3 is TGCGCCAGCAGCCCGGGAGGAGATCAGCCCCAGCATTTT. It codes for CASSPGGDQPQHF.

This chain joins TRBV5-4 and TRBJ2-7; the D gene is possibly TRBD2 (6 bases). The CDR3 has 15 amino acids. Germline V gives CDR1 SGHNT, CDR2 YYREEE (reference sequence). Trimming stripped 2 bases from V and 0 bases from J, with 12 bases between. CDR3 nucleotides: TGTGCCAGCAGCTTCGGGACTCGGTCCTCCTACGAGCAGTACTTC. Translating gives CASSFGTRSSYEQYF.

This clone was seen only once. This chain links TRBV2 with TRBJ2-1, with TRBD1 matching 8 bases. The ends lost 6 bases at V and 9 bases at J; junction bases unmatched: 7. Germline CDR1 is SNHLY and CDR2 is FYNNEI. This CDR3 has 13 amino acids. The CDR3 DNA is TGTGCCAGCAGGGAGGACAGGGCAAGTGAGCAGTTCTTC. This sequence encodes CASREDRASEQFF.

V is TRBV5-1 and J is TRBJ2-1, with 9 bases matching TRBD1. V was clipped by 4 bases and J by 5 bases; unmatched bases: 7. CDR1 and CDR2 from the germline V gene are SGHRS and YFSETQ. The CDR3 extends over 15 amino acids. DNA of the CDR3: TGCGCCAGCAGCAGACCGGGACAGGGCAACAATGAGCAGTTCTTC. It yields the protein CASSRPGQGNNEQFF.

This chain uses TRBV18 with TRBJ2-7, with 10 positions matching TRBD1. CDR3 size: 13 residues. Germline CDR1 and CDR2: KGHSH and LQKENI. V trimming: 6 bases; J trimming: 3 bases; junction bases outside the gene matches: 2. The CDR3 loop is CASSGQGLYEQYF. CDR3 nucleotide sequence: TGTGCCAGCTCGGGACAGGGGCTCTACGAGCAGTACTTC.

This chain links TRBV30 with TRBJ1-5; 7 bases line up with TRBD1. Trimming removed 1 base from V and 6 bases from J; junction bases left unmatched: 3. CDR3 size: 13 residues. Germline assignment: CDR1 GTSNPN and CDR2 SVGIG (reference sequence). The CDR3 nucleotides are TGTGCCTGGAGTGGGTGGACAGGTCAGCCCCAGCATTTT. Protein product: CAWSGWTGQPQHF.

The rearrangement links TRBV7-2 to TRBJ1-5; 8 bases align to TRBD1. J lost 11 bases, V lost 5 bases, and 14 bases had no gene match. The CDR3 spans 15 residues. CDR1 SGHTA and CDR2 FQGNSA come from the germline V gene. The CDR3 region is CASSPYTGGSSAQHF. CDR3 DNA sequence: TGTGCCAGCAGCCCATATACAGGGGGGTCTTCGGCCCAGCATTTT.

This clone was found once. The chain couples TRBV6-5 to TRBJ2-7, with 9 bases matching TRBD2. V dropped 9 bases and J dropped 3; count of bases not matched to a gene: 12. This CDR3 is built from 15 residues. Per germline, CDR1 MNHEY and CDR2 SVGAGI. Here the CDR3 DNA reads TGTGCCAGTACCGCGGGGGGGGGAGGTATCTACGAGCAGTACTTC. Translation: CASTAGGGGIYEQYF.

The table lists this clone with a few counts. The V gene is TRBV5-8, the J gene TRBJ2-3; D is unclear. Germline values: CDR1 SGHTS, CDR2 YDEGEE. Deletions cut 0 bases from V and 4 bases from J, with 12 bases between. The CDR3 has 15 amino acids. CDR3 sequence (DNA): TGTGCCAGCAGCTTGGGTGAGGCTGGCTCAGATACGCAGTATTTT. It specifies CASSLGEAGSDTQYF.

The rearrangement uses TRBV7-9 and TRBJ2-7; 8 nucleotides line up with TRBD2. This CDR3 is 15 amino acids long. Germline assignment: CDR1 SEHNR and CDR2 FQNEAQ (reference sequence). Germline trimming cut 5 bases from V and 0 bases from J; bases unmatched to any gene: 6. The CDR3 region is CASSPVAGSSYEQYF. CDR3 DNA sequence: TGTGCCAGCAGCCCTGTAGCGGGGAGCTCCTACGAGCAGTACTTC.

The chain uses TRBV29-1 and TRBJ2-5; 8 nucleotides line up with TRBD1. Germline assignment: CDR1 SQVTM and CDR2 ANQGSEA. The CDR3 is 12 residues long. Trimming took 5 bases from V and 4 from J; bases not matched to a gene: 3. CDR3: CSVRTGRETQYF. Written as DNA, the CDR3 is TGCAGCGTTAGGACAGGGAGAGAGACCCAGTACTTC.

The chain carries TRBV11-2 and TRBJ2-7; D possibly corresponds to TRBD1 (5 bases). The length of the CDR3 is 13 residues. With 2 bases removed from V and 4 bases from J, the gap between germline ends came to 9 bases. Per germline, CDR1 SGHAT and CDR2 FQNNGV. CDR3 in amino acids: CASSLFGQYEQYF. CDR3 nucleotides: TGTGCCAGCAGCTTATTCGGACAATACGAGCAGTACTTC.

The chain couples TRBV30 to TRBJ1-1; D is possibly TRBD1 (5 bases). The CDR3 extends over 13 amino acids. CDR1 and CDR2 from the germline V gene are GTSNPN and SVGIG (reference sequence). Trimming took off 3 bases at V and 5 bases at J, with 13 bases between the two ends. Here the CDR3 DNA reads TGTGCCTGGAGCATCGACAGTAGAACTGAAGCTTTCTTT. Protein product: CAWSIDSRTEAFF.

This clone was picked up one time. The chain uses TRBV3-1 (or the pseudogene TRBV3-2) and TRBJ2-7, with 9 bases lining up with TRBD1. The length of the CDR3 is 16 residues. Germline V CDR1 and CDR2: LGHDT, YNNKEL (reference sequence). V lost 1 base and J lost 1; bases outside the gene matches: 5. The CDR3: CASSQGDRVVSYEQYF. CDR3 sequence (DNA): TGTGCCAGCAGCCAAGGGGACAGGGTGGTGTCCTACGAGCAGTACTTC.

The gene calls are TRBV18 and TRBJ1-2; D gene uncertain. The CDR3 sequence is 16 residues long. V was pared by 3 bases and J by 6 bases, with 20 bases between. Looked up from germline, CDR1 is KGHSH and CDR2 is LQKENI. CDR3 bases: TGTGCCAGCTCACCGATCTCGCGAGGGCAAAGTGATGGCTACACCTTC. Amino acids: CASSPISRGQSDGYTF.